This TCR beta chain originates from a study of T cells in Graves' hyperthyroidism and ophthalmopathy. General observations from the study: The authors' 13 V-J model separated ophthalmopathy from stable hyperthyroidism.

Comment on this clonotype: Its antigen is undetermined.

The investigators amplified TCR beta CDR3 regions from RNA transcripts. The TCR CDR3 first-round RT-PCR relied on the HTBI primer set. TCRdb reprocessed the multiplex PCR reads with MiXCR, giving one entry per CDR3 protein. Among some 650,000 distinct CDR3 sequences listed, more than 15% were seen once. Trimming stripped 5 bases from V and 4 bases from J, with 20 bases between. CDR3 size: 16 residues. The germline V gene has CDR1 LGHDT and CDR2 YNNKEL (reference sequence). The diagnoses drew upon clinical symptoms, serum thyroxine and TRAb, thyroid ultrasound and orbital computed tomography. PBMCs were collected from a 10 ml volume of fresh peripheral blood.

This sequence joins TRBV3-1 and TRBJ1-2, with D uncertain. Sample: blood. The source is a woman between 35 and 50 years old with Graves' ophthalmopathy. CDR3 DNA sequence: TGTGCCAGCAGCACCACAAACACCGGGCCAGCCTATGGCTACACCTTC. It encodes CASSTTNTGPAYGYTF.